A selection of T cell receptor beta chains follows, all from one sample in a study of blood T cell repertoires in COVID-19. The repertoire was sequenced with immunoSEQ multiplex PCR; TCRdb's copy has only in-frame clones and lacks some. Here the sample spans about 200,000 clones, 85% to 90% being singletons. Sequencing input: PBMCs or T cells enriched from blood (not recorded which). The receptors originated from a woman aged 25-40 years with acute COVID-19. CDR3s include the opening cysteine and the closing phenylalanine or tryptophan. A D gene is named only where the DNA matches it firmly. Clone size is shown for a subset of rows, as once, few, many or a class of expanded clone.

clone_size	v_call	cdr3_length	d_call	j_call	cdr3_nt	cdr3_aa
once	TRBV3-1/TRBV3-2	15	TRBD2	TRBJ2-6	TGTGCCAGCAGCCTCGGGGGGACTGGGGCCAACGTCCTGACTTTC	CASSLGGTGANVLTF
-	TRBV5-5	14	TRBD1	TRBJ1-1	TGTGCCAGCAGCCTGGAGGACAGGGGCCTTGAAGCTTTCTTT	CASSLEDRGLEAFF
once	TRBV29-1	13	-	TRBJ2-5	TGCAGCGTTGAAGGGCAACTAATGAAGACCCAGTACTTC	CSVEGQLMKTQYF
-	TRBV18	16	-	TRBJ2-7	TGTGCCAGCTCACACCTAGACAGGCAACGGGGCTACGAGCAGTACTTC	CASSHLDRQRGYEQYF
-	TRBV7-2	14	TRBD1	TRBJ1-6	TGTGCCAGCAGCCCCCAGGGACAGCTTTTACCCCTCCACTTT	CASSPQGQLLPLHF
-	TRBV6-5	15	-	TRBJ2-7	TGTGCCAGCAGTTGGGAGGCCCTCGGCTCCTACGAGCAGTACTTC	CASSWEALGSYEQYF
-	TRBV9	16	TRBD1	TRBJ2-3	TGTGCCAGCAGCACGCCGGACAGGTTTAGGGAAGATACGCAGTATTTT	CASSTPDRFREDTQYF
-	TRBV27	13	-	TRBJ1-1	TGTGCCAGCAGTCTACACGGGGGAGTGGTTGCTTTCTTT	CASSLHGGVVAFF
-	TRBV27	16	TRBD1	TRBJ2-1	TGTGCCAGCAGTCCCGTGACAGGGGGCATGGGAAATGAGCAGTTCTTC	CASSPVTGGMGNEQFF
-	TRBV30	14	-	TRBJ1-1	TGTGCCTGGAGTGTGACCAGGGGGAACACTGAAGCTTTCTTT	CAWSVTRGNTEAFF